The entry below gives a single T cell receptor beta chain sequence along with its context. The antigen remains undetermined. The J segment lost 0 bases and the V segment lost 0 bases, leaving 14 bases of the junction unmatched. The CDR3 covers 20 residues. Germline V gene sequence: CDR1 LNHNV, CDR2 YYDKDF (reference sequence). Sequencing used immunoSEQ multiplex PCR; TCRdb keeps in-frame clones, though not all of them. This listing includes about 140,000 clones. This specimen belongs to a study of T cell responses to AZD1222 COVID-19 vaccine. General study findings and limits: Possibly, clonal diversity was underestimated; donors were largely white British and included more females.

The TCR sequence derives from an adult in good health. Material for sequencing was peripheral blood. The V gene is TRBV15, the J gene TRBJ1-1, with TRBD1 matching 9 bases. The CDR3 region is CATSRDGGGGQGYMNTEAFF. Here the CDR3 DNA reads TGTGCCACCAGCAGAGATGGCGGAGGGGGACAGGGATACATGAACACTGAAGCTTTCTTT.